The entry below describes one T cell receptor (beta chain). Its target is not known. The data originate from a study of cytomegalovirus exposure and HLA in healthy donors. General study points: Reportedly, TCR beta sequences accurately predicted HLA-A and HLA-B alleles in most subjects.

V dropped 4 bases and J dropped 3; count of bases not matched to a gene: 10. Germline V gives CDR1 SGHRS, CDR2 YFSETQ. The CDR3 length is 16 residues. The primer mix had 60 Vbeta and 13 Jbeta primers. The assay was immunoSEQ multiplex PCR, and TCRdb's table has in-frame clones only and misses some. The data show 100,000 to 150,000 clones, roughly four fifths seen once. Participants comprised healthy donors of bone marrow. The TCR sequence derives from a woman in her sixties in good health and CMV-seronegative. The V and J genes are TRBV5-1 and TRBJ2-5; TRBD2 matches 9 bases. Sequencing was carried out using PBMCs. In DNA, the CDR3 is TGCGCCAGCAGCCTTGGGGGACTAGCAGTTAAAGAGACCCAGTACTTC. As protein: CASSLGGLAVKETQYF.